This TCR beta chain was observed in a study of PD-1 blockade in classical Hodgkin lymphoma. General study points: Patients who initiated nivolumab within 1 year of ASCT were excluded. The baseline diversity of complete responders showed similarity to that of newly diagnosed patients.

V was trimmed by 0 bases and J by 8 bases, leaving 7 bases between them. Germline CDR1 GTSNPN, CDR2 SVGIG (reference sequence). There are 11 residues in the CDR3. In regard to this clone: The target antigen is unknown.

Time point defined: cycle 4 day 1 (C4D1), after less than seven weeks of nivolumab. Every single patient, without exception, relapsed after autologous stem cell transplantation, and brentuximab vedotin exposure varied. TCRdb's copy holds only in-frame clones and misses some; the assay was immunoSEQ multiplex PCR. The sample has approximately 49,000 clones, roughly 80% seen once. V is TRBV30 and J is TRBJ1-1; D gene unclear. The clonotype comes from a human donor with classical Hodgkin lymphoma. The sample in question was peripheral blood mononuclear cells (PBMCs), obtained before the fourth cycle of nivolumab. CDR3 protein: CAWSVYREAFF. The CDR3 DNA reads TGTGCCTGGAGTGTATATAGGGAAGCTTTCTTT. Complete variable domain (other parts from reference TRBV30 and TRBJ1-1): SQTIHQWPATLVQPVGSPLSLECTVEGTSNPNLYWYRQAAGRGLQLLFYSVGIGQISSEVPQNLSASRPQDRQFILSSKKLLLSDSGFYLCAWSVYREAFFGQGTRLTVV.